Below are 25 T cell receptor beta chains sequenced from a single sample in a study of neurological immune-mediated disorders. Time point described: longitudinal time-point 1 (baseline). MiXCR, applied by TCRdb to the 5' RACE reads, yields one record per CDR3 protein. The sample has 47,000 or so distinct CDR3 sequences; about 9% are singletons. Sequencing was carried out using PBMCs. These receptors came from a woman aged 40 to 50 in good health.

This clonotype came up many times. CDR3 bases: TGCACTCCGTTAAAGTCCGATACCCAGTACTTC. Protein sequence: CTPLKSDTQYF. The chain recombines TRBV20-1 with TRBJ2-5; D unresolved. The germline CDR1 and CDR2 sequences are DFQATT and SNEGSKA (reference sequence). The CDR3 has 11 amino acids.

This clonotype appeared many times. The V and J genes are TRBV5-1 and TRBJ2-1; the D is unclear. The germline gives CDR1 SGHRS, CDR2 YFSETQ. The CDR3 is 13 residues long. Deletions cut 1 base from V and 10 bases from J, with 12 bases between. CDR3 region: CASSLLYLGEQFF. CDR3 sequence (DNA): TGCGCCAGCAGCTTGTTATACCTTGGCGAGCAGTTCTTC.

This clonotype has at least ten counts. This chain connects TRBV9 to TRBJ1-2; weak D call: TRBD1 (6 bases). V lost 6 bases and J lost 6, with 27 bases in between. Per the germline V gene, CDR1 is SGDLS and CDR2 is YYNGEE. The CDR3 is 17 residues long. The CDR3: CASTEDPQGTSLNGYTF. The DNA of the CDR3 is TGTGCCAGCACCGAGGACCCTCAGGGGACTTCCTTGAATGGCTACACCTTC.

This clonotype was seen repeatedly, ten times or more. This chain joins TRBV2 and TRBJ1-1, with 7 bases matching TRBD1. CDR1 SNHLY and CDR2 FYNNEI come from the germline V gene. The CDR3 extends over 13 amino acids. With V trimmed by 4 bases and J by 5 bases, 4 bases remained unmatched. CDR3 sequence (DNA): TGTGCCAGCAGTGGACAGGGAGGGACTGAAGCTTTCTTT. This codes for CASSGQGGTEAFF.

This clonotype was seen many times. The rearrangement joins TRBV5-5 to TRBJ1-2; D is unclear. The CDR3 totals 12 residues. Germline loops: CDR1 SGHKS, CDR2 YYEKEE (reference sequence). V lost 0 bases and J lost 7, with 7 bases in between. The CDR3 region is CASSLGGPGYTF. The CDR3 DNA sequence: TGTGCCAGCAGCTTGGGGGGTCCTGGCTACACCTTC.

This clonotype has at least ten counts. The rearrangement joins TRBV4-1 to TRBJ1-2; a weak D match, TRBD1 (5 bases). CDR1 and CDR2 from the germline V gene are MGHRA and YSYEKL. CDR3 size: 17 residues. V lost 4 bases and J 3 bases, leaving 21 bases between the germline ends. The CDR3 region is CASSRLGRDLDYYGYTF. The CDR3 DNA reads as TGCGCCAGCAGCCGTCTAGGGAGGGACCTCGATTACTATGGCTACACCTTC.

This clonotype was seen many times. The chain has TRBV20-1 and TRBJ1-2; TRBD1 matches 9 bases. After removal of 6 bases from V and 2 bases from J, the junction contained 10 bases not matched to a gene. Germline CDR1 DFQATT, CDR2 SNEGSKA (reference sequence). The CDR3 sequence is 15 residues long. CDR3 sequence: CSARDREDANYGYTF. The CDR3 DNA is TGCAGTGCCCGGGACAGGGAAGACGCGAACTATGGCTACACCTTC.

This clonotype was observed many times. This chain links TRBV29-1 with TRBJ2-5; perhaps TRBD1 as D (5 bases). CDR1 and CDR2 from the germline V gene are SQVTM and ANQGSEA. The CDR3 length is 11 residues. V lost 4 bases and J lost 5, with 8 bases in between. CDR3 in DNA: TGCAGCGTTGTAGCAGGGGAGACCCAGTACTTC. Its protein is CSVVAGETQYF.

At least ten counts were recorded for this clonotype. The chain has TRBV10-3 and TRBJ2-1; D might be TRBD2 (6 bases). The CDR3 consists of 19 residues. V gave up 3 bases and J gave up 0 bases, with 21 bases separating them. The germline V gene has CDR1 ENHRY and CDR2 SYGVKD. As DNA, the CDR3 is TGTGCCATCAGTGACTCCGGGGGTGGCGGGTCGAGCTCCTACAATGAGCAGTTCTTC. It translates to CAISDSGGGGSSSYNEQFF.

The rearrangement links TRBV9 to TRBJ2-7, with D unclear. Trimming cost V 0 bases and J 6 bases, with 13 bases left between them. This CDR3 has 14 residues. Germline values: CDR1 SGDLS, CDR2 YYNGEE. In DNA, the CDR3 is TGTGCCAGCAGCGTAGCTCCTATGGGAAGCGAGCAGTACTTC. Translating gives CASSVAPMGSEQYF.

There are many counts of this clonotype. The V call is TRBV7-2, the J call TRBJ1-1; D gene unclear. Trimming took 5 bases from V and 1 from J, leaving 14 bases between them. This CDR3 is 15 amino acids long. Germline V gene sequence: CDR1 SGHTA, CDR2 FQGNSA. The CDR3 sequence is CASSPRDLRNTEAFF. The CDR3 bases are TGTGCCAGCAGCCCCCGGGATCTGAGGAACACTGAAGCTTTCTTT. The full variable domain, in which reference TRBV7-2 and TRBJ1-1 provide the parts outside the CDR3, is GAGVSQSPSNKVTEKGKDVELRCDPISGHTALYWYRQSLGQGLEFLIYFQGNSAPDKSGLPSDRFSAERTGGSVSTLTIQRTQQEDSAVYLCASSPRDLRNTEAFFGQGTRLTVV.

The table lists this clonotype with a few counts. The chain employs TRBV18 and TRBJ2-7, with 9 bases aligning to TRBD2. V lost 2 bases, J lost 4 bases, and 9 bases stayed unmatched. The germline V gene encodes CDR1 KGHSH and CDR2 LQKENI. This CDR3 spans 16 amino acids. The CDR3 sequence: CASSPGDLAGPYEQYF. CDR3 DNA sequence: TGTGCCAGCTCACCAGGGGATCTAGCGGGACCTTACGAGCAGTACTTC.

This clonotype was seen many times. This chain connects TRBV4-2 to TRBJ2-7; D gene ambiguous. The CDR3 is 13 amino acids. V was cut by 4 bases and J by 3 bases, with 10 bases left in between. Germline loops: CDR1 LGHNA, CDR2 YNFKEQ. CDR3 in amino acids: CASSLNELYEQYF. In DNA, the CDR3 is TGTGCCAGCAGCCTTAACGAGCTCTACGAGCAGTACTTC.

This clonotype has a count of ten or more. The V gene is TRBV9, the J gene TRBJ2-7, with a possible D match to TRBD2 (5 bases). From germline, CDR1 is SGDLS and CDR2 YYNGEE. Trimming removed 3 bases at V and 4 bases at J, with 17 bases between. The CDR3 has 15 residues. Here the CDR3 reads CASSGGPGQPYEQYF. The CDR3 nucleotides read TGTGCCAGCAGCGGAGGGCCGGGCCAGCCTTACGAGCAGTACTTC.

This clonotype came up many times. The J gene is TRBJ1-4, the V gene TRBV20-1, with 8 positions matching TRBD1. This CDR3 has 14 residues. Germline V CDR1 and CDR2: DFQATT, SNEGSKA (reference sequence). J lost 8 bases, V lost 6 bases, and 11 bases had no gene match. DNA of the CDR3: TGCAGTGCCACTAAGGACAGGGTGGGAGAAAAACTGTTTTTT. Translation: CSATKDRVGEKLFF.

Ten or more counts support this clonotype. The V and J genes are TRBV5-1 and TRBJ1-1, with 9 bases fitting TRBD1. V shed 4 bases, J shed 3 bases, and the junction held 4 bases outside the gene matches. The V gene's germline CDR1 is SGHRS and CDR2 YFSETQ. This CDR3 comprises 14 residues. The CDR3 bases are TGCGCCAGCAGCCGGGACAGGGACTACACTGAAGCTTTCTTT. Its translation: CASSRDRDYTEAFF.

This clonotype showed up many times. The CDR3, as DNA: TGTGCCAGCAGCTCCTGGGGTGAGAGGATTCAGTACTTC. It is translated as CASSSWGERIQYF. V and J are TRBV7-2 and TRBJ2-4; D unclear. The germline V gene has CDR1 SGHTA and CDR2 FQGNSA. The V end was cut by 4 bases, the J end by 10 bases, with 14 bases between. This CDR3 has 13 amino acids.

This clonotype was picked up many times. This chain links TRBV5-1 with TRBJ1-2; 9 nucleotides match TRBD1. The CDR3 has 16 amino acids. CDR1 and CDR2 (germline): SGHRS, YFSETQ. Trimming took 1 base from V and 1 from J; bases not matched to a gene: 5. This chain's CDR3 is CASSLTGTGNNYGYTF. The CDR3, as DNA: TGCGCCAGCAGCTTGACCGGGACAGGGAATAACTATGGCTACACCTTC.

This clonotype was recorded at least ten times. V is TRBV5-1 and J is TRBJ1-1; weak D call: TRBD1 (5 bases). CDR3 length: 14 amino acids. Germline V gene data show CDR1 as SGHRS and CDR2 as YFSETQ. The germline V and J ends were trimmed by 4 bases and 1 base, with 11 bases remaining between them. Here the CDR3 reads CASSTSGANTEAFF. In DNA, the CDR3 is TGCGCCAGCAGCACAAGCGGGGCGAACACTGAAGCTTTCTTT.

This clonotype was observed at least ten times. The V and J genes are TRBV6-2 or TRBV6-3 and TRBJ2-6; 8 bases are a match to TRBD1. This CDR3 has 17 residues. V lost 6 bases, J lost 0 bases, and 7 bases stayed unmatched. Germline CDR1 is MNHEY and CDR2 is SVGEGT. The CDR3 DNA reads as TGTGCCAGCAGCCGGGACAGGACCCTCTCTGGGGCCAACGTCCTGACTTTC. It encodes CASSRDRTLSGANVLTF.

This clonotype has ten or more counts. This chain connects TRBV15 to TRBJ2-3; possibly TRBD2 for D (5 bases). Looked up from germline, CDR1 is LNHNV and CDR2 is YYDKDF (reference sequence). The CDR3 totals 13 residues. V lost 5 bases and J lost 5, with 11 bases in between. The CDR3 DNA reads TGTGCCACCAGCGTAGCGACAAGAGATACGCAGTATTTT. It yields the protein CATSVATRDTQYF.

The table lists this clonotype with many counts. The V and J genes are TRBV7-9 and TRBJ1-1; D possibly corresponds to TRBD1 (5 bases). Germline CDR1 reads SEHNR; CDR2 reads FQNEAQ (reference sequence). Trimming took off 1 base at V and 7 bases at J, with 13 bases between the two ends. The CDR3 sequence is 14 residues long. CDR3 amino acids: CASSLGNAGGEAFF. Here the CDR3 DNA reads TGTGCCAGCAGCTTAGGCAATGCTGGGGGTGAAGCTTTCTTT.

This clonotype was recorded at least ten times. This sequence joins TRBV7-8 and TRBJ1-1; D not certain. Germline loops: CDR1 SGHVS, CDR2 FQNEAQ. Trimming removed 1 base from V and 1 base from J, with 4 bases in between. This CDR3 comprises 13 residues. This CDR3 is CASSLGQNTEAFF. CDR3 DNA: TGTGCCAGCAGCTTAGGGCAGAACACTGAAGCTTTCTTT. Full variable domain (rest looked up from reference TRBV7-8 and TRBJ1-1): GAGVSQSPRYKVAKRGQDVALRCDPISGHVSLFWYQQALGQGPEFLTYFQNEAQLDKSGLPSDRFFAERPEGSVSTLKIQRTQQEDSAVYLCASSLGQNTEAFFGQGTRLTVV.

This clonotype was counted many times. The V and J genes are TRBV12-3 or TRBV12-4 and TRBJ2-2; TRBD2 aligns across 7 bases. J gave up 4 bases and V 0 bases, and 2 bases lay outside the gene matches. CDR3 length: 15 amino acids. CDR3 amino acids: CASSLALASTGELFF. In DNA form, the CDR3 reads TGTGCCAGCAGTTTAGCACTAGCGTCCACCGGGGAGCTGTTTTTT.

This clonotype was recorded many times. The chain links TRBV6-6 to TRBJ2-7; unclear D gene. The germline CDR1 and CDR2 sequences are MNHNY and SVGAGI (reference sequence). The CDR3 extends over 14 amino acids. V was shortened by 7 bases and J by 0 bases, with 13 bases between the two germline ends. CDR3 DNA: TGTGCCAGCACCGGGCCGGCGGCCTCCTACGAGCAGTACTTC. As protein: CASTGPAASYEQYF.